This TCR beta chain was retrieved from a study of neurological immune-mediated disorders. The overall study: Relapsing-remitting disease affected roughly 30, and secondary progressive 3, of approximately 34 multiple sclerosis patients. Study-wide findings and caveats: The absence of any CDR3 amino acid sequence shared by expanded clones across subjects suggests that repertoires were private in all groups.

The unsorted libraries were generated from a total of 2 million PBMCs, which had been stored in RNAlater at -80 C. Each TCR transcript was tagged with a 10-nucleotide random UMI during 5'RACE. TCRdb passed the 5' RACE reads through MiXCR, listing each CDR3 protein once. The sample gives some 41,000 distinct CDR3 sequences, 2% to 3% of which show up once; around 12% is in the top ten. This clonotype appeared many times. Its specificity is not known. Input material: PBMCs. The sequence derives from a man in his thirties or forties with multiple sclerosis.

For the CDR3, the DNA is TGCAGTGCTAGAGGCGGGACGGGACAGCCCCAGCATTTT. Amino acids: CSARGGTGQPQHF. The chain is built from TRBV20-1 and TRBJ1-5, with D possibly matching TRBD1 (5 bases). Germline V gene data show CDR1 as DFQATT and CDR2 as SNEGSKA (reference sequence). The CDR3 is made up of 13 amino acids. Trimming shortened V by 1 base and J by 7 bases, and 11 bases separated the two germline ends.